This T cell receptor beta chain appears in the sequencing data of a study of blood T cell repertoires in COVID-19. Study details: Sites in the United States, Italy and Spain provided acute and convalescent COVID-19 samples. From T cells, B-cell-depleted T cells, or PBMCs came the material, which was cDNA or gDNA.

The data were produced by immunoSEQ multiplex PCR, yet TCRdb's version contains in-frame clones alone and is incomplete. The sample lists 200,000 to 250,000 clones; approximately 81% were seen once. Looked up from germline, CDR1 is LGHNT and CDR2 is FRNRAP. V lost 2 bases and J lost 5, with 9 bases in between. The CDR3 runs to 13 residues. The sequence derives from an elderly woman with acute or convalescent COVID-19. Sequences were obtained from peripheral blood. The rearrangement uses TRBV12-5 and TRBJ2-5; possibly TRBD1 for D (5 bases). CDR3 in amino acids: CASGLSGLETQYF. Written as DNA, the CDR3 is TGTGCTAGTGGTTTGTCAGGGCTGGAGACCCAGTACTTC.